A single sample gave rise to the 25 T cell receptor beta chains below, sequenced in a study of cytomegalovirus exposure and HLA in healthy donors. The assay was immunoSEQ multiplex PCR, and TCRdb's table has in-frame clones only and misses some. The table has over 150,000 clones, 75% to 90% seen once. Sequenced: PBMCs. The receptors originated from a man younger than 35 in good health and CMV-seropositive.

The chain couples TRBV7-2 to TRBJ2-3, with D uncertain. Trimming removed 5 bases from V and 5 bases from J, with 8 bases in between. The CDR3 length is 12 residues. From germline, CDR1 is SGHTA and CDR2 FQGNSA. The CDR3 region is CASSLTKDTQYF. In DNA form, the CDR3 reads TGTGCCAGCAGCCTCACTAAAGATACGCAGTATTTT.

The chain uses TRBV6-4 and TRBJ2-1; D is perhaps TRBD1 (5 bases). Deletions cut 6 bases from V and 0 bases from J, with 9 bases between. The CDR3 covers 14 residues. In germline, CDR1 is MRHNA, CDR2 SNTAGT. CDR3 nucleotides: TGTGCCAGCAGGACAGACAGCTCCTACAATGAGCAGTTCTTC. Translating it yields CASRTDSSYNEQFF.

This clone was seen a few times. Other DNA sequences from this sample encode an identical CDR3 as well. This chain connects TRBV9 to TRBJ1-2; 8 nucleotides line up with TRBD1. The CDR3 has 14 amino acids. With V trimmed by 0 bases and J by 6 bases, 4 bases remained unmatched. CDR1 SGDLS and CDR2 YYNGEE come from the germline V gene. CDR3 region: CASSVGSGGHGYTF. As DNA, the CDR3 is TGTGCCAGCAGCGTAGGGTCAGGGGGCCATGGCTACACCTTC.

This chain joins TRBV7-2 and TRBJ2-3; the D gene is possibly TRBD2 (5 bases). Germline lookup yields CDR1 SGHTA and CDR2 FQGNSA. This CDR3 region has 18 residues. V lost 3 bases, J lost 4 bases, and 23 bases lay in between. The CDR3 DNA follows: TGTGCCAGCAGCTTGCGTCGTTCGGTGGGAGCTGTCGCAGATACGCAGTATTTT. This encodes CASSLRRSVGAVADTQYF.

The V and J genes are TRBV2 and TRBJ2-6, with 12 nucleotides matching TRBD1. Germline V gene lookup returns CDR1 SNHLY and CDR2 FYNNEI. CDR3 length: 17 amino acids. J was trimmed by 3 bases and V by 7 bases; bases with no gene match: 7. The CDR3 loop reads CASTRGTGGFGANVLTF. The CDR3 nucleotides read TGTGCCAGCACCCGCGGGACAGGGGGCTTTGGGGCCAACGTCCTGACTTTC.

V gene TRBV5-1 combines with J gene TRBJ2-2, with D possibly TRBD1 on 6 matching bases. CDR1 and CDR2 (germline): SGHRS, YFSETQ. Trimming stripped 0 bases from V and 4 bases from J, with 10 bases between. This CDR3 spans 15 amino acids. The CDR3 bases are TGCGCCAGCAGCTTGGACAGGGTTAGCACCGGGGAGCTGTTTTTT. This encodes CASSLDRVSTGELFF.

This chain links TRBV5-1 with TRBJ2-3, with 9 bases that match TRBD2. V lost 5 bases to trimming and J lost 3 bases; unmatched junction nucleotides: 7. CDR1 is SGHRS and CDR2 is YFSETQ in the germline V gene. The length of the CDR3 is 15 residues. CDR3 in amino acids: CASRETSGSTDTQYF. The CDR3 DNA follows: TGCGCCAGCAGGGAGACTAGCGGATCAACAGATACGCAGTATTTT.

This chain uses TRBV7-9 with TRBJ1-2; 7 nucleotides align to TRBD1. CDR1 and CDR2 (germline): SEHNR, FQNEAQ (reference sequence). This CDR3 comprises 14 residues. With V trimmed by 7 bases and J by 2 bases, 7 bases remained unmatched. In DNA, the CDR3 is TGTGCCAGCACTCCCCCGACAGGGAACTATGGCTACACCTTC. Protein product: CASTPPTGNYGYTF.

This clone was seen a single time. This chain joins TRBV4-3 and TRBJ2-2, with no clear D. The CDR3 extends over 14 amino acids. Trimming took 1 base from V and 1 from J, leaving 4 bases between them. Germline loops: CDR1 LGHNA, CDR2 YSLEER. The CDR3 reads CASSQGQNTGELFF. Here the CDR3 DNA reads TGCGCCAGCAGCCAAGGACAGAACACCGGGGAGCTGTTTTTT.

This chain connects TRBV18 to TRBJ1-6; 10 positions agree with TRBD1. This CDR3 has 15 amino acids. Germline CDR1 reads KGHSH; CDR2 reads LQKENI. Unmatched junction bases numbered 3, after V lost 0 bases and J lost 10 bases. The CDR3 region is CASSPPGTGESPLHF. The CDR3 DNA is TGTGCCAGCTCACCACCAGGGACAGGGGAATCACCCCTCCACTTT.

The genes are TRBV12-5 and TRBJ1-1; tentatively, D is TRBD1 (5 bases). The CDR3 contains 16 residues. CDR1 and CDR2 (germline): LGHNT, FRNRAP. V was cut by 4 bases and J by 3 bases, with 18 bases left in between. The CDR3 protein is CASGSPPGRRYTEAFF. The CDR3 coding sequence is TGTGCTAGTGGTTCCCCCCCAGGGAGGCGGTACACTGAAGCTTTCTTT.

The V and J genes are TRBV27 and TRBJ2-1; perhaps TRBD2 as D (5 bases). The V end was cut by 6 bases, the J end by 1 base, with 10 bases between. Germline-derived CDR1 and CDR2 are MNHEY and SMNVEV (reference sequence). This CDR3 contains 14 residues. In DNA form, the CDR3 reads TGTGCCAGCAGGGACTTGCAATCCTACAATGAGCAGTTCTTC. Protein product: CASRDLQSYNEQFF.

The chain carries TRBV7-3 and TRBJ2-3; TRBD1 is a possible D gene (6 bases). CDR1 and CDR2 from the germline V gene are SGHTA and FQGTGA. The CDR3 has 14 amino acids. Trimming removed 4 bases from V and 4 bases from J, with 12 bases in between. The DNA for the CDR3 is TGTGCCAGCAGCTCCGGATGGGGGCCAGATACGCAGTATTTT. It translates to CASSSGWGPDTQYF.

V gene TRBV9 combines with J gene TRBJ2-7; 8 nucleotides match TRBD1. This CDR3 region has 14 residues. The germline V gene encodes CDR1 SGDLS and CDR2 YYNGEE. Losses at the gene ends were 2 bases for V and 3 bases for J; bases not matched to a gene: 4. CDR3 sequence reads: CASSVGRGLYEQYF. Here the CDR3 DNA reads TGTGCCAGCAGCGTCGGCAGGGGGCTCTACGAGCAGTACTTC.

This clone was counted only a few times. The chain has TRBV30 and TRBJ2-3, with TRBD2 matching over 7 bases. Germline V CDR1 and CDR2: GTSNPN, SVGIG (reference sequence). The CDR3 contains 13 residues. J gave up 4 bases and V 3 bases, and 4 bases lay outside the gene matches. The CDR3 DNA is TGTGCCTGGAGGGGCGGGAGCGCAGATACGCAGTATTTT. Translation gives CAWRGGSADTQYF.

The genes are TRBV29-1 and TRBJ2-1, with D tentatively TRBD2 (6 bases). CDR1 and CDR2 from the germline V gene are SQVTM and ANQGSEA. The V gene lost 6 bases and the J gene lost 0 bases, with 9 bases spanning the gap. There are 13 residues in the CDR3. This chain's CDR3 is CSVEGSSYNEQFF. CDR3 DNA sequence: TGCAGCGTGGAGGGCAGCTCCTACAATGAGCAGTTCTTC.

The rearrangement uses TRBV5-4 and TRBJ2-1, with D perhaps TRBD2 (6 bases). Germline V CDR1 and CDR2: SGHNT, YYREEE (reference sequence). Trimming pared 4 bases from V and 9 bases from J, leaving 14 bases between. This CDR3 region has 13 residues. The CDR3 region is CASSLSSGGEQFF. In DNA form, the CDR3 reads TGTGCCAGCAGCCTATCGTCCGGGGGTGAGCAGTTCTTC.

The chain recombines TRBV6-5 with TRBJ1-1; TRBD1 agrees at 10 bases. V was clipped by 6 bases and J by 6 bases; unmatched bases: 10. Germline values: CDR1 MNHEY, CDR2 SVGAGI. This CDR3 is built from 15 residues. In nucleotides, the CDR3 is TGTGCCAGCAGGCCCCTCGGGACAGGGGCCCCTGAAGCTTTCTTT. As protein: CASRPLGTGAPEAFF.

The rearrangement uses TRBV7-7 and TRBJ2-3, with D hard to call. This CDR3 is 14 amino acids long. The germline gives CDR1 SSHAT, CDR2 FNYEAQ (reference sequence). Deletions cut 2 bases from V and 2 bases from J, with 8 bases between. The CDR3 is CASSLSPITDTQYF. The CDR3 region has the DNA TGTGCCAGCAGCTTATCCCCTATCACAGATACGCAGTATTTT. Full variable domain (missing parts from reference TRBV7-7 and TRBJ2-3): GAGVSQSPRYKVTKRGQDVTLRCDPISSHATLYWYQQALGQGPEFLTYFNYEAQPDKSGLPSDRFSAERPEGSISTLTIQRTEQRDSAMYRCASSLSPITDTQYFGPGTRLTVL.

This clone was seen more than once but under ten times. The CDR3 reads CASSLPPGYEQYF. Written as DNA, the CDR3 is TGTGCCAGCAGCCTTCCCCCAGGGTACGAGCAGTACTTC. V and J are TRBV7-9 and TRBJ2-7; D is perhaps TRBD1 (5 bases). The V end lost 5 bases, the J end lost 4 bases, and 12 bases lay between the germline ends. From germline, CDR1 is SEHNR and CDR2 FQNEAQ (reference sequence). The CDR3 is 13 amino acids. The full variable domain, in which reference TRBV7-9 and TRBJ2-7 provide the parts outside the CDR3, is DTGVSQNPRHKITKRGQNVTFRCDPISEHNRLYWYRQTLGQGPEFLTYFQNEAQLEKSRLLSDRFSAERPKGSFSTLEIQRTEQGDSAMYLCASSLPPGYEQYFGPGTRLTVT.

The J gene is TRBJ2-2, the V gene TRBV6-6; D is perhaps TRBD1 (5 bases). CDR3 length: 14 residues. Between the trimmed V and J ends, which lost 6 bases and 5 bases, there was a span of 13 bases. The germline CDR1 and CDR2 sequences are MNHNY and SVGAGI (reference sequence). As DNA, the CDR3 is TGTGCCAGCAGGGACAAGGGATGGACCGGGGAGCTGTTTTTT. Residues: CASRDKGWTGELFF.

The chain is built from TRBV5-1 and TRBJ2-5; no definite D call. V was shortened by 4 bases and J by 6 bases, with 13 bases between the two germline ends. Germline-derived CDR1 and CDR2 are SGHRS and YFSETQ. The CDR3 sequence is 13 residues long. The CDR3, as DNA: TGCGCCAGCAGCCCCGGGTCTTCCAAGACCCAGTACTTC. Amino acids: CASSPGSSKTQYF.

The rearrangement joins TRBV9 to TRBJ2-5; D may be TRBD2 (5 bases). The CDR3 extends over 14 amino acids. CDR1 is SGDLS and CDR2 is YYNGEE in the germline V gene. The V gene lost 0 bases and the J gene lost 3 bases, with 9 bases spanning the gap. The CDR3 region has the DNA TGTGCCAGCAGCGTAGCCCACGGGAAAGAGACCCAGTACTTC. Translated: CASSVAHGKETQYF.

The chain recombines TRBV7-3 with TRBJ2-6, with D perhaps TRBD2 (6 bases). This CDR3 is 13 amino acids long. Germline CDR1 is SGHTA and CDR2 is FQGTGA. V gave up 8 bases and J gave up 3 bases, with 8 bases separating them. CDR3 bases: TGTGCCAGCGGGGACTTTGGGGCCAACGTCCTGACTTTC. The encoded protein is CASGDFGANVLTF. The full variable domain, completed using reference TRBV7-3 and TRBJ2-6, is GAGVSQTPSNKVTEKGKYVELRCDPISGHTALYWYRQSLGQGPEFLIYFQGTGAADDSGLPNDRFFAVRPEGSVSTLKIQRTERGDSAVYLCASGDFGANVLTFGAGSRLTVL.

V gene TRBV7-2 combines with J gene TRBJ2-1; TRBD2 agrees at 9 bases. This CDR3 has 17 residues. V lost 1 base and J lost 2; bases outside the gene matches: 6. CDR1 is SGHTA, CDR2 FQGNSA, per germline. CDR3 DNA sequence: TGTGCCAGCAGCTTAGAGTACGCGGGAGGGCCCTACAATGAGCAGTTCTTC. Translated: CASSLEYAGGPYNEQFF. The complete variable domain, with remaining parts taken from reference TRBV7-2 and TRBJ2-1, reads GAGVSQSPSNKVTEKGKDVELRCDPISGHTALYWYRQSLGQGLEFLIYFQGNSAPDKSGLPSDRFSAERTGGSVSTLTIQRTQQEDSAVYLCASSLEYAGGPYNEQFFGPGTRLTVL.